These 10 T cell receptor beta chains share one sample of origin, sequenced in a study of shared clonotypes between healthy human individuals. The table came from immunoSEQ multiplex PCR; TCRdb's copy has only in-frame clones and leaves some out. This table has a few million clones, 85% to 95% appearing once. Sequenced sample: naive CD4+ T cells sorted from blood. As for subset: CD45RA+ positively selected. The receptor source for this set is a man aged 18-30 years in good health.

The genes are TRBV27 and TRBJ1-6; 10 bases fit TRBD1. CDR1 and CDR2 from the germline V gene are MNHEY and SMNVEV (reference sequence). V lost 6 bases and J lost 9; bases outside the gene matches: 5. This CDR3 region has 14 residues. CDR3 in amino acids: CASRDRGLSSPLHF. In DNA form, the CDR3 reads TGTGCCAGCAGAGACAGGGGGCTCAGTTCACCCCTCCACTTT.

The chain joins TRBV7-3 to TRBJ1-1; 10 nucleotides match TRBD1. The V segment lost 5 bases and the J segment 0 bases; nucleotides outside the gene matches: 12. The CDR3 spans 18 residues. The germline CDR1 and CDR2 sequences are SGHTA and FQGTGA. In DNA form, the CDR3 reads TGTGCCAGCAGCCCGCAGACAGGGGGCCTTCCCATGAACACTGAAGCTTTCTTT. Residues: CASSPQTGGLPMNTEAFF.

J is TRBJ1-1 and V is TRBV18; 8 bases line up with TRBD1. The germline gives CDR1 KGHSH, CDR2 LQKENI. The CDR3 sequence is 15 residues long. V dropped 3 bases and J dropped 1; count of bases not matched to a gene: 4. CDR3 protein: CASSPSQGGNTEAFF. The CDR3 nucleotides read TGTGCCAGCTCACCGTCACAGGGGGGGAACACTGAAGCTTTCTTT.

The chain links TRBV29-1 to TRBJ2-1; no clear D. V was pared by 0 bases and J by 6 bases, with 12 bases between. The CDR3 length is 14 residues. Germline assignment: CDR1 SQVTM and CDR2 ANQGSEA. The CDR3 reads CSVEDRASSNEQFF. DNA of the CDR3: TGCAGCGTTGAAGACCGGGCCAGCTCCAATGAGCAGTTCTTC.

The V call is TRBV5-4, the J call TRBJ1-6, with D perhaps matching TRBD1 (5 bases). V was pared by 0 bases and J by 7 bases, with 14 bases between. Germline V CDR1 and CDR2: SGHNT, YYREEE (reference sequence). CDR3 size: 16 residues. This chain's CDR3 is CASSLGGGTKNSPLHF. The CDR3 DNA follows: TGTGCCAGCAGCTTGGGCGGGGGGACGAAAAATTCACCCCTCCACTTT. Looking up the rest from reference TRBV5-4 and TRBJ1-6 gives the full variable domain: ETGVTQSPTHLIKTRGQQVTLRCSSQSGHNTVSWYQQALGQGPQFIFQYYREEENGRGNFPPRFSGLQFPNYSSELNVNALELDDSALYLCASSLGGGTKNSPLHFGNGTRLTVT.

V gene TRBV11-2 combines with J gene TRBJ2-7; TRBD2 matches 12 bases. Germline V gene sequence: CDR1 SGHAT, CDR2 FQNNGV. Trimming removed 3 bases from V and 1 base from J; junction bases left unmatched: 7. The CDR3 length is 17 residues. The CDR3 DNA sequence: TGTGCCAGCAGCTTGAGGACTAGCGGGACTCCGTCCTACGAGCAGTACTTC. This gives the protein CASSLRTSGTPSYEQYF.

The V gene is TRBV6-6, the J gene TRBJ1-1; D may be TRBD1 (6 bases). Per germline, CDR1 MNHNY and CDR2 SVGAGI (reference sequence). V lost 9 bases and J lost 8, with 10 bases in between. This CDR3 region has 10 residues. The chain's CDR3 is CASMTGEAFF. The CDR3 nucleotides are TGTGCCAGTATGACAGGAGAAGCTTTCTTT.

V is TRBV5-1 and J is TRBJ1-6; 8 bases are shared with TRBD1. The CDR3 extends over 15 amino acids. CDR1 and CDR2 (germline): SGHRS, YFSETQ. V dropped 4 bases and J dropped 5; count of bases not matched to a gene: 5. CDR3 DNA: TGCGCCAGCAGCATGGACAGGGCTAATAATTCACCCCTCCACTTT. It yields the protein CASSMDRANNSPLHF.

The CDR3 DNA reads TGTGCCCGAAGAACTAGCGGAGAAGAGACCCAGTACTTC. Translated: CARRTSGEETQYF. The rearrangement joins TRBV30 to TRBJ2-5; 8 positions match TRBD2. CDR1 and CDR2 from the germline V gene are GTSNPN and SVGIG (reference sequence). This CDR3 is 13 amino acids long. Trimming at V came to 8 bases and at J to 3 bases, leaving 8 bases not matched to a gene. Full variable domain (remainder filled in from reference TRBV30 and TRBJ2-5): SQTIHQWPATLVQPVGSPLSLECTVEGTSNPNLYWYRQAAGRGLQLLFYSVGIGQISSEVPQNLSASRPQDRQFILSSKKLLLSDSGFYLCARRTSGEETQYFGPGTRLLVL.

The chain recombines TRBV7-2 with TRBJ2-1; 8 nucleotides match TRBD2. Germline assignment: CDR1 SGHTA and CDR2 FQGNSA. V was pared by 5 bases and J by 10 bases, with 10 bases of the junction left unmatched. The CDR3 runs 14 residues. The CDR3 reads CASSPREGPGEQFF. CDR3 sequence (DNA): TGTGCCAGCAGCCCTCGGGAGGGGCCCGGGGAGCAGTTCTTC. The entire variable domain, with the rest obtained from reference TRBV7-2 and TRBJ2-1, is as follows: GAGVSQSPSNKVTEKGKDVELRCDPISGHTALYWYRQSLGQGLEFLIYFQGNSAPDKSGLPSDRFSAERTGGSVSTLTIQRTQQEDSAVYLCASSPREGPGEQFFGPGTRLTVL.